The 32 T cell receptor beta chains below come from one sample, sequenced in a study of neurological immune-mediated disorders. TCRdb re-derived calls from the 5' RACE reads in MiXCR, one entry per CDR3 protein. Of approximately 87,000 distinct CDR3 sequences listed, less than 15% were seen once; the top ten hold nearly 7%. The material sequenced was PBMCs. All receptors come from a woman in her fifties or sixties in good health.

This clonotype showed up many times. The rearrangement uses TRBV24-1 and TRBJ2-1; TRBD1 aligns across 8 bases. CDR3 length: 14 residues. Germline V lookup: CDR1 KGHDR, CDR2 SFDVKD. The V gene end was trimmed by 6 bases and the J gene end by 6 bases; junction bases not matched to a gene: 6. The CDR3 DNA follows: TGTGCCACCAGTTCCCAGGGGGCGCGCAATGAGCAGTTCTTC. Translating gives CATSSQGARNEQFF.

This clonotype was counted many times. The rearrangement uses TRBV6-5 and TRBJ2-1, with TRBD2 matching over 10 bases. Trimming took 0 bases from V and 7 from J; bases not matched to a gene: 6. CDR3 size: 16 residues. The germline CDR1 and CDR2 sequences are MNHEY and SVGAGI. Here the CDR3 reads CASSYSSGGPTNEQFF. The DNA of the CDR3 is TGTGCCAGCAGTTACTCTAGCGGGGGGCCCACGAATGAGCAGTTCTTC.

This clonotype was counted ten times or more. J is TRBJ2-7 and V is TRBV7-9; D is unresolved. Deletions cut 4 bases from V and 4 bases from J, with 14 bases between. The CDR3 spans 14 residues. Per the germline V gene, CDR1 is SEHNR and CDR2 is FQNEAQ (reference sequence). The CDR3 loop is CASSSGETNYEQYF. The CDR3 nucleotides read TGTGCCAGCAGCTCCGGCGAGACAAATTACGAGCAGTACTTC.

This clonotype was seen ten or more times. V gene TRBV20-1 combines with J gene TRBJ2-1, with 12 nucleotides matching TRBD2. The CDR3 covers 16 residues. Germline CDR1 reads DFQATT; CDR2 reads SNEGSKA (reference sequence). With 3 bases clipped from V and 7 bases from J, the junction kept 10 bases outside the gene matches. This CDR3 reads CSARDRLAGVQNEQFF. Here the CDR3 DNA reads TGCAGTGCTAGGGATAGACTAGCGGGAGTTCAGAATGAGCAGTTCTTC.

The sample holds many counts of this clonotype. The chain recombines TRBV7-9 with TRBJ1-4; D unresolved. Deletions cut 2 bases from V and 7 bases from J, with 17 bases between. CDR3 length equals 16 residues. In germline, CDR1 is SEHNR, CDR2 FQNEAQ (reference sequence). The CDR3 bases are TGTGCCAGCAGCTTATTAACCCCAGGCCGTGGTGAAAAACTGTTTTTT. This sequence encodes CASSLLTPGRGEKLFF.

This clonotype was recorded many times. The V gene is TRBV9, the J gene TRBJ2-1, with D possibly TRBD2 on 6 matching bases. Trimming removed 4 bases from V and 1 base from J, with 15 bases in between. Germline V gene sequence: CDR1 SGDLS, CDR2 YYNGEE. The CDR3 sequence is 16 residues long. The CDR3 reads CASSPYVGGSYNEQFF. The CDR3 DNA sequence: TGTGCCAGCAGCCCCTACGTGGGGGGTTCCTACAATGAGCAGTTCTTC.

This clonotype was seen many times. The V call is TRBV28, the J call TRBJ1-2, with 8 bases aligning to TRBD1. This CDR3 is built from 20 residues. With V trimmed by 3 bases and J by 4 bases, 22 bases remained unmatched. Germline V gene sequence: CDR1 MDHEN, CDR2 SYDVKM. The CDR3 is CASSFSPPRTGKESGYGYTF. The DNA of the CDR3 is TGTGCCAGCAGTTTTAGCCCCCCAAGGACAGGGAAGGAATCGGGCTATGGCTACACCTTC.

The chain uses TRBV24-1 and TRBJ2-6; TRBD1 matches 11 bases. This CDR3 is built from 17 residues. From germline, CDR1 is KGHDR and CDR2 SFDVKD. Germline trimming cut 9 bases from V and 1 base from J; bases unmatched to any gene: 7. CDR3 residues: CATGAGQGASGANVLTF. In nucleotides, the CDR3 is TGTGCCACCGGAGCCGGACAGGGGGCTTCTGGGGCCAACGTCCTGACTTTC.

The table lists this clonotype with many counts. In DNA, the CDR3 is TGTGCCAGCAGCTCCAACTCAGCAGGGCCTGAGCAGTTCTTC. This translates into CASSSNSAGPEQFF. The chain employs TRBV5-4 and TRBJ2-1; TRBD1 is a possible D gene (5 bases). Per the germline V gene, CDR1 is SGHNT and CDR2 is YYREEE (reference sequence). V was shortened by 3 bases and J by 9 bases, with 16 bases between the two germline ends. The CDR3 covers 14 residues.

V is TRBV28 and J is TRBJ2-7; D is unclear. This CDR3 is 12 amino acids long. Trimming took off 3 bases at V and 5 bases at J, with 8 bases between the two ends. Germline CDR1 MDHEN, CDR2 SYDVKM. The CDR3 loop is CASSFVGNEQYF. In DNA form, the CDR3 reads TGTGCCAGCAGTTTCGTCGGAAACGAGCAGTACTTC.

The chain joins TRBV30 to TRBJ1-5; D gene uncertain. The CDR3 runs to 13 residues. Germline V gene data show CDR1 as GTSNPN and CDR2 as SVGIG (reference sequence). Trimming removed 1 base at V and 5 bases at J, with 9 bases between. CDR3 protein: CAWSDTLHQPQHF. CDR3 coding DNA: TGTGCCTGGAGTGACACTCTTCATCAGCCCCAGCATTTT.

This clonotype came up many times. The chain combines TRBV24-1 with TRBJ2-1; D is perhaps TRBD1 (6 bases). CDR3 size: 16 residues. Germline CDR1 and CDR2: KGHDR and SFDVKD. V was shortened by 4 bases and J by 6 bases, with 18 bases between the two germline ends. The CDR3 loop reads CATSDEIPGQINEQFF. In nucleotides, the CDR3 is TGTGCCACCAGTGACGAAATACCGGGACAAATCAATGAGCAGTTCTTC.

This clonotype was seen only a few times. The rearrangement links TRBV6-5 to TRBJ1-6, with D uncertain. The CDR3 spans 17 residues. Germline lookup yields CDR1 MNHEY and CDR2 SVGAGI. The ends were cut back, 0 bases at V and 6 bases at J, with 15 bases in the middle. CDR3 nucleotides: TGTGCCAGCAGTTACTCACAACCTGTTTCCCGTAATTCACCCCTCCACTTT. This gives the protein CASSYSQPVSRNSPLHF.

This clonotype was seen at least ten times. The chain recombines TRBV2 with TRBJ2-1; no definite D call. The CDR3 length is 12 residues. V lost 10 bases and J 3 bases, leaving 10 bases between the germline ends. Germline V lookup: CDR1 SNHLY, CDR2 FYNNEI. The CDR3 bases are TGTGCCAACATCCCCGGCTACAATGAGCAGTTCTTC. Protein sequence: CANIPGYNEQFF.

In its sample, this clonotype was seen many times. This chain joins TRBV7-2 and TRBJ1-6; 8 bases line up with TRBD1. The trim removed 4 bases at V and 14 bases at J, leaving 13 bases unmatched. Germline CDR1 SGHTA, CDR2 FQGNSA. The CDR3 loop spans 15 amino acids. CDR3 in DNA: TGTGCCAGCAGCTCGATGGGACAGGATCTAGAGACCCTCCACTTT. Protein sequence: CASSSMGQDLETLHF.

This clonotype was found many times. The chain couples TRBV28 to TRBJ1-4, with D unresolved. V lost 6 bases and J lost 7, with 9 bases in between. This CDR3 contains 12 residues. CDR1 MDHEN and CDR2 SYDVKM come from the germline V gene. The CDR3 DNA follows: TGTGCCAGCAGAGGACCGGGTGAAAAACTGTTTTTT. It is translated as CASRGPGEKLFF.

This clonotype has ten or more counts. J is TRBJ2-3 and V is TRBV12-3 or TRBV12-4; 7 bases are shared with TRBD1. The CDR3 covers 15 residues. V trimming: 6 bases; J trimming: 4 bases; junction bases outside the gene matches: 10. CDR3 sequence (DNA): TGTGCCAGCAGAGAGGACAGGAACGATGCAGATACGCAGTATTTT. Translating it yields CASREDRNDADTQYF.

This clonotype has a count of ten or more. The chain uses TRBV5-1 and TRBJ1-1; no clear D. V dropped 1 base and J dropped 2 bases, with 18 bases sitting between them. Germline assignment: CDR1 SGHRS and CDR2 YFSETQ. This CDR3 comprises 17 residues. This chain's CDR3 is CASSLHSPGRGNTEAFF. DNA of the CDR3: TGCGCCAGCAGCTTGCACAGCCCCGGGAGAGGTAACACTGAAGCTTTCTTT.

The table lists this clonotype with many counts. V is TRBV5-1 and J is TRBJ2-1; 9 bases agree with TRBD2. The CDR3 is made up of 14 amino acids. Germline CDR1 and CDR2: SGHRS and YFSETQ. The trim removed 9 bases at V and 1 base at J, leaving 5 bases unmatched. CDR3 nucleotides: TGCGCCACCCAGGCGGGGGGGTCCTACAATGAGCAGTTCTTC. Translation gives CATQAGGSYNEQFF.

About this clonotype itself: The germline gene is not matched at one end of the junction; a read error may be the cause. The genes are TRBV7-8 and TRBJ1-3; D is undetermined. The CDR3 contains 16 residues. Germline V lookup: CDR1 SGHVS, CDR2 FQNEAQ. CDR3 loop: CASGFWVGTSGNTIYF. The CDR3 DNA reads TGTGCCAGCGGCTTTTGGGTGGGCACCTCTGGAAACACCATATATTTT.

Ten or more counts support this clonotype. The chain uses TRBV24-1 and TRBJ1-3; possibly TRBD1 for D (6 bases). V was clipped by 9 bases and J by 0 bases, with 8 bases between them. Germline values: CDR1 KGHDR, CDR2 SFDVKD. The CDR3 spans 13 residues. The DNA for the CDR3 is TGTGCCACCCAGGGGTACTCTGGAAACACCATATATTTT. It yields the protein CATQGYSGNTIYF.

This clonotype was observed many times. The V gene is TRBV5-1, the J gene TRBJ1-1; D possibly corresponds to TRBD1 (6 bases). This CDR3 has 14 residues. CDR1 and CDR2 (germline): SGHRS, YFSETQ. Trimming shortened V by 4 bases and J by 3 bases, and 13 bases separated the two germline ends. In DNA, the CDR3 is TGCGCCAGCAGCCAACTAGGGGGGTACACTGAAGCTTTCTTT. Protein sequence: CASSQLGGYTEAFF.

This clonotype occurred many times. The chain uses TRBV20-1 and TRBJ1-3; no clear D. V lost 2 bases, J lost 0 bases, and 5 bases lay in between. The CDR3 consists of 13 residues. Germline lookup yields CDR1 DFQATT and CDR2 SNEGSKA (reference sequence). The CDR3 region is CSARQSSGNTIYF. For the CDR3, the DNA is TGCAGTGCTAGACAGAGCTCTGGAAACACCATATATTTT.

This clonotype was counted at least ten times. This chain connects TRBV20-1 to TRBJ2-3; 8 bases map to TRBD2. The germline V gene has CDR1 DFQATT and CDR2 SNEGSKA (reference sequence). CDR3 size: 14 residues. J lost 0 bases, V lost 5 bases, and 4 bases had no gene match. The CDR3 loop reads CSALSGTSTDTQYF. DNA for the CDR3: TGCAGTGCTCTTAGCGGGACCAGCACAGATACGCAGTATTTT.

The J gene is TRBJ1-1, the V gene TRBV20-1; D unclear. CDR3 length: 17 amino acids. Germline CDR1 DFQATT, CDR2 SNEGSKA (reference sequence). Trimming pared 6 bases from V and 2 bases from J, leaving 25 bases between. The CDR3 sequence is CSAPDRRRVLSNTEAFF. The DNA of the CDR3 is TGCAGTGCGCCGGACCGACGAAGGGTGCTTTCTAACACTGAAGCTTTCTTT.

This clonotype was recorded many times. The chain joins TRBV5-1 to TRBJ2-1; 7 bases line up with TRBD2. Losses at the gene ends were 0 bases for V and 2 bases for J; bases not matched to a gene: 8. This CDR3 comprises 17 residues. The germline V gene has CDR1 SGHRS and CDR2 YFSETQ. Here the CDR3 DNA reads TGCGCCAGCAGCTTGGGGGGTGTGACTAGCACCTACAATGAGCAGTTCTTC. This gives the protein CASSLGGVTSTYNEQFF. The full variable domain, with the rest looked up from reference TRBV5-1 and TRBJ2-1, is KAGVTQTPRYLIKTRGQQVTLSCSPISGHRSVSWYQQTPGQGLQFLFEYFSETQRNKGNFPGRFSGRQFSNSRSEMNVSTLELGDSALYLCASSLGGVTSTYNEQFFGPGTRLTVL.

This clonotype was counted at least ten times. The chain couples TRBV5-1 to TRBJ2-5; 8 nucleotides align to TRBD2. V was pared by 6 bases and J by 5 bases, with 6 bases of the junction left unmatched. The CDR3 contains 13 residues. Germline CDR1 SGHRS, CDR2 YFSETQ. This CDR3 reads CASKRGLGETQYF. CDR3 DNA: TGCGCCAGCAAACGGGGACTAGGGGAGACCCAGTACTTC.

This clonotype was seen many times. This chain connects TRBV7-8 to TRBJ1-3; D uncertain. Germline values: CDR1 SGHVS, CDR2 FQNEAQ. CDR3 length equals 14 residues. V dropped 3 bases and J dropped 0 bases, with 6 bases sitting between them. The CDR3 here is CASSFVSSGNTIYF. CDR3 DNA sequence: TGTGCCAGCAGCTTCGTTAGCTCTGGAAACACCATATATTTT.

This clonotype was observed many times. CDR3 protein: CASSLGGFGQHTGELFF. In DNA, the CDR3 is TGTGCCAGCAGCTTAGGAGGTTTCGGTCAACACACCGGGGAGCTGTTTTTT. The chain joins TRBV7-9 to TRBJ2-2; D is unresolved. CDR1 and CDR2 (germline): SEHNR, FQNEAQ (reference sequence). The CDR3 extends over 17 amino acids. The V and J ends lost 1 base and 3 bases respectively, with 15 bases between them.

This clonotype appeared once. The chain's CDR3 is CVSSILTGGKWADTQYF. Written as DNA, the CDR3 is TGTGTCAGCAGCATTCTCACAGGGGGGAAGTGGGCAGATACACAGTATTTT. The rearrangement uses TRBV21-1 and TRBJ2-3; TRBD1, the table's D call, was not compared with the DNA. TRBV21-1 is noted as a pseudogene. The CDR3 length is 17 residues.

Ten or more counts support this clonotype. The chain couples TRBV7-8 to TRBJ2-7, with a tentative D call TRBD2 (6 bases). CDR1 and CDR2 from the germline V gene are SGHVS and FQNEAQ. V was clipped by 5 bases and J by 6 bases, with 14 bases between them. There are 13 residues in the CDR3. This chain's CDR3 is CASSRDFSSEQYF. DNA for the CDR3: TGTGCCAGCAGCCGGGACTTTTCGTCCGAGCAGTACTTC.

This clonotype was seen repeatedly, ten times or more. The chain links TRBV20-1 to TRBJ1-1; D is ambiguous. Trimming stripped 0 bases from V and 9 bases from J, with 14 bases between. The germline V gene has CDR1 DFQATT and CDR2 SNEGSKA (reference sequence). The CDR3 runs to 13 residues. The CDR3 DNA reads as TGCAGTGCTAGAGAGGCGGGGATCCGGCAAGCTTTCTTT. Translated: CSAREAGIRQAFF.